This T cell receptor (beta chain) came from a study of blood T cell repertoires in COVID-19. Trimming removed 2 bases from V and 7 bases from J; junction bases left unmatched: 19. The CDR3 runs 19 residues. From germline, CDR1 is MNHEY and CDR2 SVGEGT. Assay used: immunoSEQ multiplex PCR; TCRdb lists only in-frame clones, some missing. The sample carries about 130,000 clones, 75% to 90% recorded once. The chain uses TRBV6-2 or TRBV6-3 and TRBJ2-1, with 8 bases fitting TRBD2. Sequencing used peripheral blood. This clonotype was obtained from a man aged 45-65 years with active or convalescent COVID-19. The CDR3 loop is CASSYSRGFSGEVRNEQFF. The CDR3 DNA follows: TGTGCCAGCAGTTACAGCCGTGGATTTAGCGGGGAGGTTCGGAATGAGCAGTTCTTC.